This paragraph covers one T cell receptor (beta chain) sequence. Its specificity is unknown. The sample belongs to a study of T cell responses to AZD1222 COVID-19 vaccine. Findings and limits, study-wide: Donors in the cohort were predominantly white British and more often female, and clonal diversity was possibly underestimated. AZD1222 recipients seropositive at baseline numbered only six or seven.

The CDR3 runs to 13 residues. Trimming stripped 3 bases from V and 2 bases from J, with 8 bases between. Germline V gene data show CDR1 as LNHDA and CDR2 as SQIVND (reference sequence). Profiling relied on immunoSEQ multiplex PCR, and the TCRdb table lists in-frame clones only, not all of them. The sample lists some 110,000 clones; roughly nine tenths were seen once. The material sequenced was peripheral blood, taken on day 0 of AZD1222 vaccination. The gene calls are TRBV19 and TRBJ2-7; no clear D gene. This sequence was found in an adult in good health. The DNA of the CDR3 is TGTGCCAGTAGTATCGACGGTGCCTACGAGCAGTACTTC. Translation: CASSIDGAYEQYF.